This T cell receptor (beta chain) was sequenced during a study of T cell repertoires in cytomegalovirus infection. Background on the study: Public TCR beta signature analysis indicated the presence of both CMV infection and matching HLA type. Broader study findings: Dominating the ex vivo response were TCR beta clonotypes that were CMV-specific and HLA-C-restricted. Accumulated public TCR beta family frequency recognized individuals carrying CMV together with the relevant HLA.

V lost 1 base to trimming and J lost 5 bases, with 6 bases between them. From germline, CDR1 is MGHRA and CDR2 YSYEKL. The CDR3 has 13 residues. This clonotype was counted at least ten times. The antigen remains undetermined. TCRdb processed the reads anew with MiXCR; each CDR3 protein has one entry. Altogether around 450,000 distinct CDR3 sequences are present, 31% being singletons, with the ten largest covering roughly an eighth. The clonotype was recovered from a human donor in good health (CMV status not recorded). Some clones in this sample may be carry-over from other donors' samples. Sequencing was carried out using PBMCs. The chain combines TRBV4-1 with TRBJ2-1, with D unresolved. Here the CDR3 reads CASSQVENNEQFF. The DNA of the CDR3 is TGCGCCAGCAGCCAAGTGGAGAACAATGAGCAGTTCTTC.